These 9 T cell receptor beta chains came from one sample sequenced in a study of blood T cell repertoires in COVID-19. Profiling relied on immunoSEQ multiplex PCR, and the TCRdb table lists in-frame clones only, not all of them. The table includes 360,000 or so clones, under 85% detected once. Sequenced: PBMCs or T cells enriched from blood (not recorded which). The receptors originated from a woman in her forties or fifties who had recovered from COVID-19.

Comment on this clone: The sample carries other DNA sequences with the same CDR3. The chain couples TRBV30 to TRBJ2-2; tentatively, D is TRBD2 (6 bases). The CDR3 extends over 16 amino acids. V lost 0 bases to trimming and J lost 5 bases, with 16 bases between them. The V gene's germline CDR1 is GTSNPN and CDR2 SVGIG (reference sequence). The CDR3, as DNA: TGTGCCTGGAGTGTAAGGGCGGGACGAGGAACCGGGGAGCTGTTTTTT. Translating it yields CAWSVRAGRGTGELFF.

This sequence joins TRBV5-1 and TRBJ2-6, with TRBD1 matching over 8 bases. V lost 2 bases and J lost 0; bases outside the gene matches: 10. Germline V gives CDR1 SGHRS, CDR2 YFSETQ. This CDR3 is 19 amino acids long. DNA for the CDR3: TGCGCCAGCAGCTTAAACCCCGGGACAGGCATCTCTGGGGCCAACGTCCTGACTTTC. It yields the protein CASSLNPGTGISGANVLTF.

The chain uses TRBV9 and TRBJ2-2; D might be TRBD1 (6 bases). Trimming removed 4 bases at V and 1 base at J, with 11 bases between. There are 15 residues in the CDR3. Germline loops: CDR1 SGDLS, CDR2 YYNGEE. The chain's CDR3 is CASSPRGMNTGELFF. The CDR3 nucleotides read TGTGCCAGCAGCCCTAGGGGGATGAACACCGGGGAGCTGTTTTTT.

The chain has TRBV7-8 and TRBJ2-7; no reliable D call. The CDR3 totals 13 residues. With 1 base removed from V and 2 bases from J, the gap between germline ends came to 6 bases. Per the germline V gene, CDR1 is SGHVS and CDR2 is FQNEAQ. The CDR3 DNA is TGTGCCAGCAGCTTAGGTAGAACCTACGAGCAGTACTTC. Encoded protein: CASSLGRTYEQYF.

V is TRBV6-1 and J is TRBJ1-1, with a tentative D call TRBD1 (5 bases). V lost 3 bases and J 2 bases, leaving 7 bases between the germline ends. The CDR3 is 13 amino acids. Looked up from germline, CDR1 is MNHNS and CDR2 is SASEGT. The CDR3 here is CASSDQGNTEAFF. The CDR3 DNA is TGTGCCAGCAGTGACCAGGGAAACACTGAAGCTTTCTTT.

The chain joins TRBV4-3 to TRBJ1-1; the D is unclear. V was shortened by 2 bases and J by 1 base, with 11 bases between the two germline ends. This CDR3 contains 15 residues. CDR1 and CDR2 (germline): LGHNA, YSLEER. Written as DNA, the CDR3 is TGCGCCAGCAGCCAATCGGGATGGGGGAACACTGAAGCTTTCTTT. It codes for CASSQSGWGNTEAFF.

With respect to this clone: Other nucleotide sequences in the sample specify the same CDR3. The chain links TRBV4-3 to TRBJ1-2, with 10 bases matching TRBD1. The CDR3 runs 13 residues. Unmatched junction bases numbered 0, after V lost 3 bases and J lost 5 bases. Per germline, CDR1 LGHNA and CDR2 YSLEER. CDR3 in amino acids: CASSQGQGYGYTF. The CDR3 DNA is TGCGCCAGCAGCCAGGGACAGGGGTATGGCTACACCTTC.

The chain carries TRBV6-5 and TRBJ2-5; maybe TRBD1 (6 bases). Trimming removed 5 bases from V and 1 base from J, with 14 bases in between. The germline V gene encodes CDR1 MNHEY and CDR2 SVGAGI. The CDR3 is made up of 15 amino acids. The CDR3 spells CASSLQGPPQETQYF. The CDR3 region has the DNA TGTGCCAGCAGTCTTCAGGGGCCGCCCCAAGAGACCCAGTACTTC.

In DNA form, the CDR3 reads TGTGCCAGCAGGCCTGGGACAGGGGTTGTCTATGGCTACACCTTC. Its protein product is CASRPGTGVVYGYTF. V usage is TRBV5-6 and J usage is TRBJ1-2; TRBD1 matches at 10 bases. Germline V gene data show CDR1 as SGHDT and CDR2 as YYEEEE. The trim removed 5 bases at V and 4 bases at J, leaving 8 bases unmatched. This CDR3 region has 15 residues.